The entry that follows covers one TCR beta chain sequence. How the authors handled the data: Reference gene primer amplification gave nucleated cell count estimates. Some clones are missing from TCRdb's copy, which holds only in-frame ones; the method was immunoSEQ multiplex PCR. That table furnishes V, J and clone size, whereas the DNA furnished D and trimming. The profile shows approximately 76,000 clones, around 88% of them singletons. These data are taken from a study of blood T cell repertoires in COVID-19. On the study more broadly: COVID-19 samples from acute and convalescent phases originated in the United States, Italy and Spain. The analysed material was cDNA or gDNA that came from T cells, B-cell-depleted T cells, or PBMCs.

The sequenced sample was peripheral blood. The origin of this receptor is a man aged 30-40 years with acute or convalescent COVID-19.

The CDR3 spells CASSGRTAIYTTQYF. The CDR3 DNA reads as TGTGCCAGCAGTGGCCGGACAGCGATTTATACGACGCAGTATTTT. V and J are TRBV2 and TRBJ2-3; possible D gene TRBD1, 6 bases. Germline V gives CDR1 SNHLY, CDR2 FYNNEI. The CDR3 runs 15 residues. V lost 4 bases and J lost 9, with 20 bases in between.